The 32 T cell receptor beta chains reported below all come from one sample, sequenced in a study of siplizumab effects on memory and regulatory T cells (dated by TCRdb to between 2019 and 2020). Library prep was done by the immunoSEQ multiplex PCR assay. TCRdb holds this immuneACCESS table with in-frame rearrangements only. Some clones are missing; in checked studies, unresolved V genes explain under half, and the rest has no known cause. This sample holds about 64,000 clones; roughly 97% were observed only once. Clones ranked in the top ten supply about 0.1% of the sample. Material for sequencing was naive CD8+ T cells sorted from blood. This specimen's cell subset or site label, per the study, means: unstimulated naive T cells. Receptors originate from a human donor in good health.

The V gene is TRBV19, the J gene TRBJ1-5; D is uncertain. V was cut by 6 bases and J by 2 bases, with 14 bases left in between. The germline V gene encodes CDR1 LNHDA and CDR2 SQIVND (reference sequence). The CDR3 runs to 15 residues. In nucleotides, the CDR3 is TGTGCCAGTAGAGAGAGCAACCGGGGCAATCAGCCCCAGCATTTT. Translation: CASRESNRGNQPQHF.

This chain uses TRBV6-6 with TRBJ1-5, with D perhaps matching TRBD1 (5 bases). The CDR3 is made up of 16 amino acids. Germline V gene sequence: CDR1 MNHNY, CDR2 SVGAGI (reference sequence). V lost 4 bases to trimming and J lost 4 bases, with 17 bases between them. The DNA for the CDR3 is TGTGCCAGCAGTTTTCCTCCCGGGACGGAAAATCAGCCCCAGCATTTT. The encoded protein is CASSFPPGTENQPQHF.

This sequence joins TRBV6-5 and TRBJ2-7; 7 positions agree with TRBD1. The CDR3 sequence is 12 residues long. The trim removed 6 bases at V and 6 bases at J, leaving 5 bases unmatched. CDR1 is MNHEY, CDR2 SVGAGI, per germline. CDR3 region: CASRVGGSEQYF. As DNA, the CDR3 is TGTGCCAGCAGGGTAGGGGGCAGCGAGCAGTACTTC.

The chain carries TRBV27 and TRBJ2-2; 8 bases fit TRBD1. The CDR3 contains 15 residues. V was clipped by 7 bases and J by 0 bases; unmatched bases: 4. Per germline, CDR1 MNHEY and CDR2 SMNVEV (reference sequence). CDR3 nucleotide sequence: TGTGCCAGCACCCCGGACAGGGCGAACACCGGGGAGCTGTTTTTT. Protein sequence: CASTPDRANTGELFF.

The chain recombines TRBV4-2 with TRBJ1-1; D unclear. This CDR3 is built from 14 residues. Germline V gene data show CDR1 as LGHNA and CDR2 as YNFKEQ. Between the trimmed V and J ends, which lost 3 bases and 0 bases, there was a span of 8 bases. The CDR3 nucleotides read TGTGCCAGCAGCCACCAAGTGATGAACACTGAAGCTTTCTTT. It is translated as CASSHQVMNTEAFF.

This rearrangement joins TRBV30 to TRBJ2-3; D is unclear. The germline V gene has CDR1 GTSNPN and CDR2 SVGIG (reference sequence). The V end was cut by 3 bases, the J end by 2 bases, with 12 bases between. This CDR3 comprises 14 residues. The DNA of the CDR3 is TGTGCCTGGAGCGCCAGTGAGGTCACAGATACGCAGTATTTT. Translation gives CAWSASEVTDTQYF.

The J gene is TRBJ1-2, the V gene TRBV27; no reliable D call. Deletions cut 0 bases from V and 8 bases from J, with 13 bases between. The CDR3 consists of 14 residues. In germline, CDR1 is MNHEY, CDR2 SMNVEV (reference sequence). The CDR3 DNA is TGTGCCAGCAGTTTATCGGCGGGGTCGGGGGGCTACACCTTC. Its protein is CASSLSAGSGGYTF.

The chain is built from TRBV6-1 and TRBJ2-7; D not certain. With 2 bases removed from V and 2 bases from J, the gap between germline ends came to 7 bases. The CDR3 covers 13 residues. Germline V lookup: CDR1 MNHNS, CDR2 SASEGT. CDR3 in DNA: TGTGCCAGCAGTGAACTTGCCACCTACGAGCAGTACTTC. Residues: CASSELATYEQYF.

This chain uses TRBV21-1 with TRBJ1-1; the D call in the table, TRBD1, was not verified against the DNA. TRBV21-1 is marked as a pseudogene. The CDR3 length is 15 residues. For the CDR3, the DNA is TGTGCCAGCAGGAGATGGGGCAGCCTGAACACTGAAGCTTTCTTT. Amino acids: CASRRWGSLNTEAFF.

Turning to this clone: Other DNA variants within this sample encode the same CDR3. This sequence joins TRBV9 and TRBJ1-1; D remains unclear. V was pared by 0 bases and J by 1 base, with 4 bases between. The germline V gene encodes CDR1 SGDLS and CDR2 YYNGEE. The CDR3 has 13 amino acids. This CDR3 reads CASSVGRNTEAFF. CDR3 bases: TGTGCCAGCAGCGTAGGGAGGAACACTGAAGCTTTCTTT.

This sequence joins TRBV30 and TRBJ2-3; TRBD1 matches at 9 bases. Germline CDR1 is GTSNPN and CDR2 is SVGIG (reference sequence). This CDR3 is built from 13 residues. J gave up 1 base and V 7 bases, and 3 bases lay outside the gene matches. The CDR3 spells CASRDRGTDTQYF. The CDR3 DNA reads TGTGCCTCCCGGGACAGGGGCACAGATACGCAGTATTTT.

The chain links TRBV19 to TRBJ2-5, with 15 bases identical to TRBD2. The ends lost 5 bases at V and 2 bases at J; junction bases unmatched: 3. Germline loops: CDR1 LNHDA, CDR2 SQIVND (reference sequence). CDR3 length equals 16 residues. The CDR3 coding sequence is TGTGCCAGTAGTCCGGGACTAGCGGGGGGTCAAGAGACCCAGTACTTC. This sequence encodes CASSPGLAGGQETQYF.

This clone occurred a few times. The chain has TRBV6-6 and TRBJ1-1; weak D call: TRBD1 (6 bases). The CDR3 totals 14 residues. Between the trimmed V and J ends, which lost 4 bases and 3 bases, there was a span of 12 bases. Germline values: CDR1 MNHNY, CDR2 SVGAGI (reference sequence). CDR3 region: CASSWGRGDTEAFF. Written as DNA, the CDR3 is TGTGCCAGCAGTTGGGGCAGGGGTGACACTGAAGCTTTCTTT.

This chain connects TRBV21-1 to TRBJ2-1; the table's D call, TRBD2, was not checked against the DNA. TRBV21-1 is a documented pseudogene. The CDR3 covers 17 residues. Here the CDR3 DNA reads TGTGCCAGCAGCAACTGGGCTAGCGGGGGGCCCTACAATGAGCAGTTCTTC. It is translated as CASSNWASGGPYNEQFF.

This clone was counted once. V gene TRBV6-1 combines with J gene TRBJ1-2; no reliable D call. Deletions cut 1 base from V and 0 bases from J, with 9 bases between. Germline V gene sequence: CDR1 MNHNS, CDR2 SASEGT. This CDR3 is built from 15 residues. CDR3 DNA sequence: TGTGCCAGCAGTGAAGAAGGGTACTCTAACTATGGCTACACCTTC. Protein: CASSEEGYSNYGYTF.

This clone has only one observation. The chain has TRBV10-1 and TRBJ2-3; D is unresolved. CDR3 length: 14 amino acids. Per the germline V gene, CDR1 is WNHNN and CDR2 is SYGVQD (reference sequence). Trimming took 7 bases from V and 2 from J, leaving 13 bases between them. CDR3 residues: CASTLLSFTDTQYF. Here the CDR3 DNA reads TGCGCCAGCACCCTCCTATCCTTCACAGATACGCAGTATTTT.

CDR3: CAWNRGTEAFF. CDR3 nucleotides: TGTGCCTGGAACCGTGGGACTGAAGCTTTCTTT. The chain carries TRBV30 and TRBJ1-1; D gene uncertain. Trimming stripped 4 bases from V and 5 bases from J, with 8 bases between. Germline CDR1 reads GTSNPN; CDR2 reads SVGIG (reference sequence). This CDR3 comprises 11 residues.

The chain employs TRBV6-5 and TRBJ2-7; TRBD1 is a possible D gene (5 bases). The V end was cut by 2 bases, the J end by 5 bases, with 10 bases between. The CDR3 contains 13 residues. Germline assignment: CDR1 MNHEY and CDR2 SVGAGI. The CDR3 nucleotides read TGTGCCAGCAGTTACCTAGGGGCGGACGAGCAGTACTTC. Translating gives CASSYLGADEQYF.

This clone was seen only once. The chain combines TRBV28 with TRBJ2-3; TRBD2 aligns across 11 bases. V shed 1 base and J 2 bases; nucleotides not matched to a gene: 8. Looked up from germline, CDR1 is MDHEN and CDR2 is SYDVKM. The CDR3 length is 18 residues. CDR3 in amino acids: CASSLSGTSGYYTDTQYF. Here the CDR3 DNA reads TGTGCCAGCAGTTTATCCGGGACTAGCGGTTATTACACAGATACGCAGTATTTT.

This rearrangement joins TRBV28 to TRBJ2-7; D might be TRBD1 (6 bases). The CDR3 is 15 amino acids. Trimming left V 7 bases short and J 1 base short, with 17 bases between. Germline loops: CDR1 MDHEN, CDR2 SYDVKM. CDR3 sequence (DNA): TGTGCCAGCACCCCCCTAGGACAGAAATCCTACGAGCAGTACTTC. Translating gives CASTPLGQKSYEQYF.

This clone was detected once. The chain combines TRBV6-1 with TRBJ2-5, with D unclear. Germline-derived CDR1 and CDR2 are MNHNS and SASEGT. This CDR3 has 12 residues. The V and J ends lost 10 bases and 1 base respectively, with 10 bases between them. CDR3 in DNA: TGTGCCACCGGACGGGTCCAAGAGACCCAGTACTTC. This gives the protein CATGRVQETQYF.

J is TRBJ2-7 and V is TRBV28; D gene uncertain. The CDR3 sequence is 11 residues long. CDR1 MDHEN and CDR2 SYDVKM come from the germline V gene. Trimming took 9 bases from V and 3 from J, leaving 9 bases between them. CDR3 coding DNA: TGTGCCAGTTCGGACGGCTACGAGCAGTACTTC. Translated, it gives CASSDGYEQYF. Together with reference TRBV28 and TRBJ2-7, the CDR3 gives the full variable domain: DVKVTQSSRYLVKRTGEKVFLECVQDMDHENMFWYRQDPGLGLRLIYFSYDVKMKEKGDIPEGYSVSREKKERFSLILESASTNQTSMYLCASSDGYEQYFGPGTRLTVT.

A remark on this clone: No conserved phenylalanine or tryptophan ends this CDR3, so it is likely a read error. The limits of the CDR3 on the DNA are not certain, so only TCRdb's listed CDR3 is given. V and J are TRBV2 and TRBJ2-3; the DNA was not compared with TRBD2, the D call given in the table. Germline assignment: CDR1 SNHLY and CDR2 FYNNEI. The CDR3 totals 13 residues, both ends included. This CDR3 reads CASSEAPSGGPLI.

The V and J genes are TRBV21-1 and TRBJ2-7; no check of the table's D call, TRBD2, against the DNA was made. TRBV21-1 constitutes a pseudogene. This CDR3 region has 16 residues. The CDR3 sequence: CASSKVRQREPYEQYF. DNA of the CDR3: TGTGCCAGCAGCAAAGTGAGGCAGCGCGAACCTTACGAGCAGTACTTC.

The chain recombines TRBV7-6 with TRBJ2-5; 8 nucleotides line up with TRBD1. Trimming took 2 bases from V and 4 from J; bases not matched to a gene: 6. The germline V gene has CDR1 SGHVS and CDR2 FNYEAQ. The CDR3 has 15 amino acids. In DNA form, the CDR3 reads TGTGCCAGCAGCTTAACCAGGGGGCTTGGAGAGACCCAGTACTTC. It is translated as CASSLTRGLGETQYF.

J is TRBJ2-3 and V is TRBV7-3; 7 nucleotides line up with TRBD1. CDR3 size: 14 residues. Germline-derived CDR1 and CDR2 are SGHTA and FQGTGA. V lost 2 bases and J lost 8; bases outside the gene matches: 7. DNA of the CDR3: TGTGCCAGCAGCTTAGGGGGACAGTTGGGTACGCAGTATTTT. It encodes CASSLGGQLGTQYF.

V usage is TRBV7-9 and J usage is TRBJ2-3; 11 nucleotides align to TRBD2. The CDR3 has 15 residues. The junction had 3 bases not matched to a gene; V was cut back by 3 bases and J by 4 bases. Germline lookup yields CDR1 SEHNR and CDR2 FQNEAQ (reference sequence). In DNA, the CDR3 is TGTGCCAGCAGCTTTATAGCGGGGGGGCCAGATACGCAGTATTTT. This translates into CASSFIAGGPDTQYF.

V and J are TRBV11-2 and TRBJ2-3; D unresolved. The CDR3 loop spans 14 amino acids. Per germline, CDR1 SGHAT and CDR2 FQNNGV. Trimming took off 0 bases at V and 4 bases at J, with 8 bases between the two ends. Here the CDR3 DNA reads TGTGCCAGCAGCTTAGAAAGGGCCCCAGATACGCAGTATTTT. Translation: CASSLERAPDTQYF. Together with reference TRBV11-2 and TRBJ2-3, the CDR3 gives the full variable domain: EAGVAQSPRYKIIEKRQSVAFWCNPISGHATLYWYQQILGQGPKLLIQFQNNGVVDDSQLPKDRFSAERLKGVDSTLKIQPAKLEDSAVYLCASSLERAPDTQYFGPGTRLTVL.

A single count supports this clone. This rearrangement joins TRBV19 to TRBJ2-7; D remains unclear. The CDR3 length is 13 residues. The V gene lost 3 bases and the J gene lost 0 bases, with 6 bases spanning the gap. Germline CDR1 reads LNHDA; CDR2 reads SQIVND (reference sequence). The CDR3 is CASSIYHSYEQYF. The CDR3 region has the DNA TGTGCCAGTAGTATCTACCACTCCTACGAGCAGTACTTC.

CDR3 region: CASSYSGTGGEQYF. The CDR3 region has the DNA TGTGCCAGCAGTTACTCGGGGACAGGGGGCGAGCAGTACTTC. The chain combines TRBV6-5 with TRBJ2-7; the match to TRBD1 covers 11 bases. Per the germline V gene, CDR1 is MNHEY and CDR2 is SVGAGI. The CDR3 length is 14 residues. V trimming: 0 bases; J trimming: 6 bases; junction bases outside the gene matches: 1.

This clone was observed once. The V gene is TRBV5-1, the J gene TRBJ2-7; maybe TRBD2 (5 bases). CDR3 length equals 13 residues. Trimming left V 0 bases short and J 4 bases short, with 8 bases between. Germline V gene sequence: CDR1 SGHRS, CDR2 YFSETQ. Written as DNA, the CDR3 is TGCGCCAGCAGCTTGGGCGCGGGTTACGAGCAGTACTTC. It is translated as CASSLGAGYEQYF.

This chain joins TRBV11-2 and TRBJ1-4, with 7 bases lining up with TRBD1. This CDR3 spans 15 amino acids. The germline gives CDR1 SGHAT, CDR2 FQNNGV. Germline trimming cut 5 bases from V and 5 bases from J; bases unmatched to any gene: 8. The CDR3 is CASSTTGTVNEKLFF. CDR3 DNA sequence: TGTGCCAGCAGCACCACCGGGACAGTGAATGAAAAACTGTTTTTT.